This TCR beta chain appears in the sequencing data of a study of blood T cell repertoires in COVID-19 (dated by TCRdb to about 2020). Some background on the complete study: The collaborator samples originated in the United States, Italy and Spain and spanned the acute and convalescent phases of COVID-19. The dataset comprised deeply sampled blood TCRbeta repertoires from subjects exposed to, actively infected with, or recovered from COVID-19. Where HLA class I and class II types were available, the types were taken from metadata supplied by the sample provider, not from assay-based typing. Nearly every sample came with metadata listing a de-identified subject ID, COVID-19 status, age in years and sex. Samples came from the ongoing ImmuneRACE study (first 160 participants) plus 1,254 subjects from 6 global collaborators. The prospective study material was composed of cDNA or gDNA derived from T cells, B-cell-depleted T cells, or PBMCs. A freely available public database, intended as a resource for researchers studying the immune response to SARS-CoV-2, is where the repertoires were released.

Study-wide conclusions, independent of this receptor: The quantity of clinical and demographic metadata differed by source and by participant and was supplied without curation.

Each collaborating institution followed its own protocols to collect whole blood in K2EDTA tubes. Collaborator samples were shipped for TCRbeta analysis as frozen whole blood, isolated PBMCs, or DNA extracted from either sample type. Remarks on this clone: Its target antigen remains unknown. The record has no base qualities; no much larger clone is one base away.

TCRbeta CDR3 regions were amplified from genomic DNA using the immunoSEQ Assay, a bias-controlled multiplex PCR. The authors' pipeline ran thus. The number of nucleated cells in each sample was estimated by amplification of reference gene primers within the assay. Sequence reads were collapsed and filtered to measure the absolute abundance of every unique TCRbeta CDR3 rearrangement. Productive Simpson clonality was computed per sample as the square root of Simpson's diversity index over productive rearrangements. Drawn from immuneACCESS, this table holds only the in-frame rearrangements with V and J called that TCRdb kept. Clones are partly lost; checked studies trace under half to an unresolved V gene and leave the rest unexplained. V, J and clone size are those of that table, while D and trimming were read from the DNA. In this sample the table shows tens of thousands of clones, more than 85% of which occur a single time. The biggest ten clones account for roughly 5% of the sample.

The sequencing input was peripheral blood. This clonotype was obtained from a human donor in a cohort sampled during active COVID-19.

CDR3 region: CASSVEAAGVYGYTF. The nucleotides read TGTGCCAGCAGCGTAGAGGCAGCGGGCGTCTATGGCTACACCTTC. The chain employs TRBV9 and TRBJ1-2; no D gene call is confident. Trimming at the junction amounts to 0 bases on V and 4 bases on J, and the germline ends lie 13 bases apart. The CDR3 starts with the cysteine, ends with the phenylalanine, and has 15 residues. Only the CDR3 part of the read is kept: 45 bases, read in frame from the first base. CDR1 SGDLS and CDR2 YYNGEE were looked up in the germline V gene.